This TCR beta chain was recorded in a study of shared clonotypes between healthy human individuals. Study details: For every donor, three CD4 naive, three CD4 memory, two CD8 naive and one CD8 memory plates were used.

How the authors handled the data: Filtering differed for immunoSEQ, which gave only junction sequences without quality scores. Generated by immunoSEQ multiplex PCR, the TCRdb table keeps only in-frame clones and is missing some. V and J calls plus clone size are reproduced from that table; the DNA served to infer D and trimming. Of roughly 2.4 million clones listed, around 95% are singletons. After removal of 6 bases from V and 6 bases from J, the junction contained 7 bases not matched to a gene. The CDR3 has 13 amino acids. CDR1 SQVTM and CDR2 ANQGSEA come from the germline V gene. The sample taken for sequencing was naive CD4+ T cells sorted from blood. Subset denoted: CD45RA+ positively selected. The chain links TRBV29-1 to TRBJ2-3; the match to TRBD1 covers 9 bases. This sequence originates from a man aged 18-30 years in good health. This CDR3 reads CSVTGTGLDTQYF. CDR3 nucleotides: TGCAGCGTAACCGGGACAGGGTTGGATACGCAGTATTTT.